These 9 T cell receptor beta chains were sequenced from one sample in a study of CD8+ T cells in alopecia areata. CD4, CD8alpha, NKG2D, NKG2ACE and other markers were used to sort pooled cutaneous lymph node cells. RNA was extracted and reverse transcribed into cDNA as the sequencing template. TCRdb's table, derived via immunoSEQ multiplex PCR, lists solely in-frame clones and lacks some. There are about 270,000 clones in the sample, none observed a single time. The sample was CD4+ T cells sorted from a lymph node. These receptors originate from a C3H/HeJ mouse with alopecia areata. Mouse MHC haplotype: H2-k.

With regard to this clone: The genes and germline here are from mouse. The CDR3 end lies 4 residues beyond the end of the read and is filled in from the germline J gene. The J gene is TRBJ2-1, the V gene TRBV13-2; TRBD1 is a possible D gene (6 bases). Trimming removed 0 bases at V and 0 bases at J, with 10 bases between. CDR1 NNHNN and CDR2 SYGAGS come from the germline V gene (reference sequence). The length of the CDR3 is 16 residues. The CDR3 bases that were read are TGTGCCAGCGGTGATGCAGGGACAAATAACTATGCT. This encodes CASGDAGTNNYA. The CDR3 reads in full as CASGDAGTNNYAEQFF.

This clone appeared a few times. Gene names and germline match the mouse. The CDR3 end lies 4 residues beyond the end of the read and is filled in from the germline J gene. This same CDR3 is encoded by further DNA sequences in the sample. J is TRBJ2-3 and V is TRBV19; 7 bases match TRBD1. The CDR3 consists of 15 residues. Germline V gene sequence: CDR1 FNHDT, CDR2 SITEND (reference sequence). V lost 5 bases to trimming and J lost 3 bases; unmatched junction nucleotides: 9. The CDR3 loop reads CASSPRQGGAETLYF. CDR3 DNA (partial): TGTGCCAGCAGCCCTAGACAGGGAGGGGCAGAA.

This clone was seen a handful of times. Gene and germline names: mouse. The CDR3 end is not reached by the read, which stops 4 residues before it; the germline J gene fills it in. V and J are TRBV19 and TRBJ1-1; maybe TRBD1 (6 bases). This CDR3 region has 14 residues. CDR1 FNHDT and CDR2 SITEND come from the germline V gene (reference sequence). V was shortened by 2 bases and J by 0 bases, with 8 bases between the two germline ends. This CDR3 reads CASSMHRANTEVFF. Incomplete CDR3 DNA: TGTGCCAGCAGTATGCACAGGGCAAACACA.

Regarding this clone: Gene and germline names: mouse. The sequence runs out 4 residues before the end of the CDR3; the remainder is reconstructed from the germline J gene. This chain links TRBV13-2 with TRBJ2-7; no definite D call. The length of the CDR3 is 10 residues. CDR1 and CDR2 (germline): NNHNN, SYGAGS (reference sequence). Here the CDR3 reads CASAKYEQYF. CDR3 bases read: TGTGCCAGCGCCAAATAT.

This clone was seen a handful of times. Germline and genes: mouse. The CDR3 is cut off 4 residues early in the read; its end comes from the germline J gene. At the DNA level, this CDR3 is encoded by other sequences in the same sample as well. V usage is TRBV1 and J usage is TRBJ2-2; 8 bases fit TRBD1. The V and J ends lost 2 bases and 2 bases, in that order; junction bases with no gene match: 1. The CDR3 runs to 15 residues. The germline V gene encodes CDR1 NSQYPW and CDR2 LRSPGD (reference sequence). Partial CDR3 DNA: TGCACCTGCAGTGCAAGGACAGGGAACACCGGG. Its protein product is CTCSARTGNTG. The whole CDR3 region reads CTCSARTGNTGQLYF.

This clone was observed many times. The gene names given are mouse names. From the germline J gene comes the end of the CDR3, since the read stops 4 residues before it. V usage is TRBV1 and J usage is TRBJ2-2; 7 bases are shared with TRBD2. V was pared by 3 bases and J by 0 bases, with 4 bases of the junction left unmatched. Per the germline V gene, CDR1 is NSQYPW and CDR2 is LRSPGD (reference sequence). The CDR3 has 16 amino acids. The part of the CDR3 DNA that was read is TGCACCTGCAGTGCCCACTGGGGAGCAAACACCGGG. This codes for CTCSAHWGANTG. Given in full, the CDR3 is CTCSAHWGANTGQLYF. Full variable domain (rest looked up from reference TRBV1 and TRBJ2-2): VTLLEQNPRWRLVPRGQAVNLRCILKNSQYPWMSWYQQDLQKQLQWLFTLRSPGDKEVKSLPGADYLATRVTDTELRLQVANMSQGRTLYCTCSAHWGANTGQLYFGEGSKLTVL.

A note on this clone: The gene names here belong to mouse. With the read ending 3 residues before the CDR3 end, the germline J gene is used to fill in that end. The chain combines TRBV1 with TRBJ1-6; 7 bases are a match to TRBD1. TRBJ1-6 falls under the ORF class, with uncertain function. The CDR3 consists of 14 residues. V lost 3 bases to trimming and J lost 9 bases; unmatched junction nucleotides: 5. CDR1 is NSQYPW and CDR2 is LRSPGD in the germline V gene (reference sequence). The sequenced part of the CDR3 DNA is TGCACCTGCAGTGCGACAGGGTCGGCTTCGCCC. It specifies CTCSATGSASP. The full CDR3 reads CTCSATGSASPLYF.

Note on this clone: Genes and germline are mouse. The read is 4 residues too short to cover the CDR3 end, so that end is filled in from the germline J gene. This rearrangement joins TRBV5 to TRBJ1-2; D might be TRBD1 (6 bases). Between the trimmed V and J ends, which lost 0 bases and 0 bases, there was a span of 11 bases. Germline assignment: CDR1 LGHNA and CDR2 YNLKQL (reference sequence). The CDR3 contains 16 residues. CDR3 residues: CASSQDLTGANSDYTF. Partial CDR3 DNA: TGTGCCAGCAGCCAAGATCTGACAGGTGCAAACTCC.

About this clone: Mouse names are used for the genes. The missing CDR3 end, 4 residues past where the read stops, is filled in from the germline J gene. V is TRBV13-1 and J is TRBJ2-1, with 10 bases identical to TRBD2. Germline V gene lookup returns CDR1 NSHNY and CDR2 SYGAGN. This CDR3 is built from 15 residues. Trimming cost V 3 bases and J 3 bases; bases outside gene matches: 3. CDR3 sequence: CASSGGLGFYAEQFF. Partial CDR3 DNA: TGTGCCAGCAGTGGGGGACTGGGGTTCTATGCT.